These 26 T cell receptor beta chains came from one sample sequenced in a study of cytomegalovirus exposure and HLA in healthy donors. Use of 60 Vbeta and 13 Jbeta primers characterized the PCR. Only in-frame clones appear in the TCRdb table, and some are missing; sequencing was by immunoSEQ multiplex PCR. There are 90,000 to 120,000 clones in the sample; more than 65% occur only once, and 4.2% lies in the top ten. Sample: PBMCs. Receptors originate from a male donor in good health and CMV-seronegative.

The chain links TRBV11-2 to TRBJ2-7; possible D gene TRBD1, 6 bases. The V end was cut by 5 bases, the J end by 0 bases, with 11 bases between. From germline, CDR1 is SGHAT and CDR2 FQNNGV. The CDR3 is 14 residues long. The CDR3 reads CASSPTGYSYEQYF. The DNA for the CDR3 is TGTGCCAGCAGCCCAACAGGGTACTCCTACGAGCAGTACTTC.

CDR3 loop: CASSLTGPSTSGRLNEQFF. CDR3 DNA: TGTGCCAGCAGCCTGACAGGGCCCAGCACTAGCGGGAGGTTAAATGAGCAGTTCTTC. The chain joins TRBV7-6 to TRBJ2-1, with TRBD2 identical over 12 bases. The length of the CDR3 is 19 residues. Trimming at V came to 5 bases and at J to 7 bases, leaving 18 bases not matched to a gene. Germline CDR1 is SGHVS and CDR2 is FNYEAQ.

This clone came up a few times. The chain has TRBV18 and TRBJ1-1, with a weak D call TRBD1 (5 bases). V lost 8 bases to trimming and J lost 3 bases, with 19 bases between them. The CDR3 covers 15 residues. From germline, CDR1 is KGHSH and CDR2 LQKENI. This CDR3 is CASRMGLQADTEAFF. CDR3 coding DNA: TGTGCCAGCCGTATGGGTCTACAGGCAGACACTGAAGCTTTCTTT.

The chain has TRBV19 and TRBJ2-2; TRBD1 might be the D (6 bases). Germline CDR1 is LNHDA and CDR2 is SQIVND (reference sequence). The CDR3 has 14 residues. Trimming took off 8 bases at V and 7 bases at J, with 17 bases between the two ends. The CDR3: CASWGQAIHGELFF. The CDR3 coding sequence is TGTGCCAGTTGGGGACAAGCGATACACGGGGAGCTGTTTTTT. The variable domain in full, with the rest retrieved from reference TRBV19 and TRBJ2-2, is DGGITQSPKYLFRKEGQNVTLSCEQNLNHDAMYWYRQDPGQGLRLIYYSQIVNDFQKGDIAEGYSVSREKKESFPLTVTSAQKNPTAFYLCASWGQAIHGELFFGEGSRLTVL.

CDR3 loop: CASSLGGSGTADTQYF. CDR3 in DNA: TGTGCCAGCAGCTTAGGCGGTAGCGGGACCGCAGATACGCAGTATTTT. The rearrangement uses TRBV7-9 and TRBJ2-3; 8 nucleotides agree with TRBD2. Germline CDR1 SEHNR, CDR2 FQNEAQ (reference sequence). The J segment lost 4 bases and the V segment lost 1 base, leaving 7 bases of the junction unmatched. The CDR3 length is 16 residues.

The chain carries TRBV5-1 and TRBJ2-7, with 7 bases matching TRBD1. Germline V gene data show CDR1 as SGHRS and CDR2 as YFSETQ. V lost 2 bases, J lost 2 bases, and 1 base stayed unmatched. The CDR3 consists of 13 residues. CDR3 sequence reads: CASSFRGTYEQYF. The CDR3 bases are TGCGCCAGCAGCTTCAGGGGGACCTACGAGCAGTACTTC.

The V gene is TRBV5-6, the J gene TRBJ2-3, with TRBD2 matching over 7 bases. V was pared by 4 bases and J by 3 bases, with 11 bases of the junction left unmatched. CDR1 and CDR2 from the germline V gene are SGHDT and YYEEEE. CDR3 length: 16 amino acids. DNA of the CDR3: TGTGCCAGCAGCAAAACCGCGGGAGTTTGGACAGATACGCAGTATTTT. Translation: CASSKTAGVWTDTQYF.

The table lists this clone with a count of one. The chain employs TRBV7-3 and TRBJ2-1; 7 bases are shared with TRBD2. The CDR3 extends over 15 amino acids. Germline loops: CDR1 SGHTA, CDR2 FQGTGA. V was pared by 1 base and J by 3 bases, with 3 bases of the junction left unmatched. CDR3 nucleotide sequence: TGTGCCAGCAGCTTAAGCGGGGGTTTCTACAATGAGCAGTTCTTC. Its translation: CASSLSGGFYNEQFF. Full variable domain (remainder filled in from reference TRBV7-3 and TRBJ2-1): GAGVSQTPSNKVTEKGKYVELRCDPISGHTALYWYRQSLGQGPEFLIYFQGTGAADDSGLPNDRFFAVRPEGSVSTLKIQRTERGDSAVYLCASSLSGGFYNEQFFGPGTRLTVL.

J is TRBJ2-1 and V is TRBV14; TRBD2 matches 10 bases. CDR1 and CDR2 (germline): SGHDN, FVKESK. V lost 1 base, J lost 3 bases, and 3 bases stayed unmatched. The CDR3 is 16 amino acids. The CDR3 protein is CASSQGLAGNYNEQFF. DNA for the CDR3: TGTGCCAGCAGCCAAGGACTAGCGGGCAACTACAATGAGCAGTTCTTC.

The J gene is TRBJ2-2, the V gene TRBV30, with 7 bases lining up with TRBD2. Germline values: CDR1 GTSNPN, CDR2 SVGIG (reference sequence). With V trimmed by 4 bases and J by 7 bases, 15 bases remained unmatched. The CDR3 spans 16 residues. CDR3 in amino acids: CAWTPRRLASRGELFF. In DNA, the CDR3 is TGTGCCTGGACTCCCAGAAGACTAGCAAGCCGCGGGGAGCTGTTTTTT.

This chain uses TRBV7-9 with TRBJ1-1; 8 positions match TRBD1. The junction had 8 bases not matched to a gene; V was cut back by 6 bases and J by 5 bases. From germline, CDR1 is SEHNR and CDR2 FQNEAQ (reference sequence). The CDR3 runs 14 residues. The CDR3 spells CASSSGTGWTEAFF. The CDR3 DNA sequence: TGTGCCAGCAGTTCCGGGACAGGCTGGACTGAAGCTTTCTTT. Combining the CDR3 with reference TRBV7-9 and TRBJ1-1 gives the whole variable domain DTGVSQNPRHKITKRGQNVTFRCDPISEHNRLYWYRQTLGQGPEFLTYFQNEAQLEKSRLLSDRFSAERPKGSFSTLEIQRTEQGDSAMYLCASSSGTGWTEAFFGQGTRLTVV.

This sequence joins TRBV5-4 and TRBJ1-3; possible D gene TRBD1, 6 bases. The V and J ends lost 3 bases and 0 bases respectively, with 10 bases between them. The CDR3 runs to 15 residues. In germline, CDR1 is SGHNT, CDR2 YYREEE (reference sequence). CDR3 bases: TGTGCCAGCAGCTACCGGACAGCCTCTGGAAACACCATATATTTT. Encoded protein: CASSYRTASGNTIYF.

This chain joins TRBV7-9 and TRBJ2-3; a possible D gene is TRBD1 (5 bases). The V end lost 1 base, the J end lost 3 bases, and 11 bases lay between the germline ends. Per germline, CDR1 SEHNR and CDR2 FQNEAQ (reference sequence). The CDR3 has 15 amino acids. The CDR3 DNA sequence: TGTGCCAGCAGCTTAGTCGCAGGGAAGACAGATACGCAGTATTTT. Translated: CASSLVAGKTDTQYF.

This rearrangement joins TRBV27 to TRBJ1-4, with 11 bases matching TRBD1. There are 17 residues in the CDR3. Germline V gene sequence: CDR1 MNHEY, CDR2 SMNVEV (reference sequence). V shed 5 bases and J 3 bases; nucleotides not matched to a gene: 8. CDR3 bases: TGTGCCAGCAGTGACCGGACAGGGGGCTTCCCTAATGAAAAACTGTTTTTT. This codes for CASSDRTGGFPNEKLFF.

This clone was recorded a few times. The rearrangement uses TRBV5-4 and TRBJ2-2; 7 bases line up with TRBD2. This CDR3 spans 16 amino acids. The V segment lost 4 bases and the J segment 2 bases; nucleotides outside the gene matches: 8. The germline gives CDR1 SGHNT, CDR2 YYREEE (reference sequence). The CDR3 reads CASSDRGLLNTGELFF. As DNA, the CDR3 is TGTGCCAGCAGCGATCGGGGACTACTTAACACCGGGGAGCTGTTTTTT.

This clone has a handful of counts. The genes are TRBV7-9 and TRBJ2-1, with 9 bases matching TRBD2. CDR3 length: 16 residues. The V gene end was trimmed by 5 bases and the J gene end by 5 bases; junction bases not matched to a gene: 10. Germline V gene data show CDR1 as SEHNR and CDR2 as FQNEAQ (reference sequence). The CDR3 DNA reads as TGTGCCAGCAGCCTGGCCGGGACTAGCAAGCACAATGAGCAGTTCTTC. Protein sequence: CASSLAGTSKHNEQFF. The full variable domain, rest sourced from reference TRBV7-9 and TRBJ2-1, is DTGVSQNPRHKITKRGQNVTFRCDPISEHNRLYWYRQTLGQGPEFLTYFQNEAQLEKSRLLSDRFSAERPKGSFSTLEIQRTEQGDSAMYLCASSLAGTSKHNEQFFGPGTRLTVL.

The chain recombines TRBV11-2 with TRBJ1-1, with no clear D. Germline V lookup: CDR1 SGHAT, CDR2 FQNNGV. Trimming took off 5 bases at V and 7 bases at J, with 11 bases between the two ends. The CDR3 spans 12 residues. CDR3 nucleotide sequence: TGTGCCAGCAGCCTCACGGGTCTTGAAGCTTTCTTT. It specifies CASSLTGLEAFF. Full variable domain (remainder filled in from reference TRBV11-2 and TRBJ1-1): EAGVAQSPRYKIIEKRQSVAFWCNPISGHATLYWYQQILGQGPKLLIQFQNNGVVDDSQLPKDRFSAERLKGVDSTLKIQPAKLEDSAVYLCASSLTGLEAFFGQGTRLTVV.

The V and J genes are TRBV10-3 and TRBJ2-1; no reliable D call. The CDR3 is 16 residues long. Trimming took off 0 bases at V and 7 bases at J, with 16 bases between the two ends. Germline V gene lookup returns CDR1 ENHRY and CDR2 SYGVKD. The CDR3, as DNA: TGTGCCATCAGTGAGTCGCCGACTGGTGTTGGGAATGAGCAGTTCTTC. It is translated as CAISESPTGVGNEQFF.

This chain uses TRBV19 with TRBJ1-4; tentative D call: TRBD1 (5 bases). CDR1 and CDR2 (germline): LNHDA, SQIVND (reference sequence). This CDR3 comprises 15 residues. V gave up 1 base and J gave up 10 bases, with 16 bases separating them. Here the CDR3 DNA reads TGTGCCAGTAGTATAGTTAAGGGGCCAACTCTAAAACTGTTTTTT. Amino acid sequence: CASSIVKGPTLKLFF.

The rearrangement uses TRBV15 and TRBJ2-5, with 8 bases identical to TRBD2. The DNA end is more similar to TRBJ2-7, so the J call may be wrong. The length of the CDR3 is 15 residues. Germline V lookup: CDR1 LNHNV, CDR2 YYDKDF (reference sequence). The CDR3 DNA is TGTGCCACCAGCAGGGAAGCGGGAGCCAAGAGCGAGCAGTACTTC. Its protein is CATSREAGAKSEQYF.

The table lists this clone with a count of one. The V gene is TRBV6-5, the J gene TRBJ2-7, with D perhaps TRBD2 (5 bases). CDR1 is MNHEY, CDR2 SVGAGI, per germline. This CDR3 region has 13 residues. Trimming removed 6 bases at V and 2 bases at J, with 11 bases between. CDR3 loop: CASSPTLAYEQYF. The CDR3 nucleotides read TGTGCCAGCAGCCCGACACTAGCCTACGAGCAGTACTTC.

The chain uses TRBV19 and TRBJ2-2, with 7 bases aligning to TRBD1. Germline V gives CDR1 LNHDA, CDR2 SQIVND (reference sequence). V dropped 5 bases and J dropped 2; count of bases not matched to a gene: 5. The CDR3 loop spans 15 amino acids. The CDR3 nucleotides are TGTGCCAGTAGTCCAGGGGGATCTAACACCGGGGAGCTGTTTTTT. This gives the protein CASSPGGSNTGELFF. Together with reference TRBV19 and TRBJ2-2, the CDR3 gives the full variable domain: DGGITQSPKYLFRKEGQNVTLSCEQNLNHDAMYWYRQDPGQGLRLIYYSQIVNDFQKGDIAEGYSVSREKKESFPLTVTSAQKNPTAFYLCASSPGGSNTGELFFGEGSRLTVL.

The chain employs TRBV27 and TRBJ2-7; tentative D call: TRBD1 (5 bases). Germline-derived CDR1 and CDR2 are MNHEY and SMNVEV (reference sequence). This CDR3 region has 14 residues. Trimming pared 3 bases from V and 6 bases from J, leaving 15 bases between. The CDR3 spells CASSLPGPVFEQYF. The CDR3 DNA sequence: TGTGCCAGCAGTTTGCCAGGGCCCGTCTTCGAGCAGTACTTC.

The CDR3 DNA reads TGTGCCAGCAGTTCCTCTGAGGGACTAGCGGAGGGGGACACAGATACGCAGTATTTT. Translating it yields CASSSSEGLAEGDTDTQYF. The chain recombines TRBV28 with TRBJ2-3; 11 bases agree with TRBD2. CDR1 and CDR2 from the germline V gene are MDHEN and SYDVKM. This CDR3 comprises 19 residues. V gave up 4 bases and J gave up 2 bases; unmatched junction bases: 14.

This sequence joins TRBV29-1 and TRBJ2-1; perhaps TRBD2 as D (5 bases). The CDR3 covers 12 residues. V shed 8 bases and J shed 12 bases, with 20 bases lying between them. Germline loops: CDR1 SQVTM, CDR2 ANQGSEA. This CDR3 is CSLKGRWGAQFF. The CDR3 coding sequence is TGCAGCCTCAAAGGGCGGTGGGGAGCGCAGTTCTTC.

This chain connects TRBV4-1 to TRBJ2-7, with 7 bases fitting TRBD1. This CDR3 contains 15 residues. V was clipped by 0 bases and J by 4 bases; unmatched bases: 6. Germline V gene sequence: CDR1 MGHRA, CDR2 YSYEKL. CDR3 sequence reads: CASSQDGPGGYEQYF. The CDR3 DNA is TGCGCCAGCAGCCAAGATGGGCCAGGGGGATACGAGCAGTACTTC.